The present entry profiles one T cell receptor beta chain with its context. What antigen it recognizes has not been identified. Per-base quality was not reported, and no clone a single base away is much larger than it. The same CDR3 can be traced to other DNA sequences in this sample. TCR CDR3 regions were amplified from genomic DNA by multiplex PCR using the deep immunoSEQ assay. Extracted genomic DNA from each cell subset was distributed evenly across all wells of several immunoSEQ 96-well plates, and each plate was treated as a replicate. For sorted subsets, around 0.2 ug of genomic DNA, equivalent to around 29,000 T cell genomes, went into each replicate PCR. The purified libraries were quantified using a Qubit 3.0 fluorometer, sized with a Bioanalyzer 2100, and then quantified again using the KAPA Library Quantification kit. A separate single-read 150-cycle Illumina NextSeq 550 flow cell was used to sequence each immunoSEQ 96-well plate. Turning to the authors' computational methods: Because the immunoSEQ output included only junctional sequences and no quality scores, the filtering could not be the same as the filtering used for full-length reads. To assign V/J genes and CDR3, sequences were annotated against IMGT germline references using PyIR, a Python wrapper for IgBLAST v1.9. Any read was removed if the V/J assignment was weak (E-value above 1e-6), the CDR3 was missing, or the read contained stop codons, out-of-frame junctions, or ambiguous translated residues. V3J clonotypes were defined as sequences sharing the same inferred V gene, J gene, and CDR3 amino acid sequence. To compute the percentage overlap between repertoires, the number of shared unique clonotypes was divided by the size of the smaller repertoire. Richness of each repertoire was evaluated using RTK rarefaction, the Chao1 estimator, and Recon v2.1 estimates of unobserved clonotypes. For all TCRbeta clonotypes obtained by the gDNA method from a handful of donors, generation probabilities were computed with OLGA. TCRdb provides this immuneACCESS table in a form limited to in-frame rearrangements. Some clones are lacking; in checked studies, under half of them reflect an unresolved V gene, and why the rest are absent is not known. V, J and clone size reflect that table, while D and trimming were determined from the DNA. For this sample there are roughly 2,000,000 clones; approximately 95% appear just once. Of the sample, more than 0.9% is held by the ten largest clones.

For the CD8 naive samples, CD45RO-negative cells were positively selected for CCR7, yielding a CD45RA+CCR7+ population from which TemRA cells were excluded. The donors were healthy, HIV-negative adults who had no recently reported acute infections or vaccinations. All donors were Caucasian adults living in Nashville, Tennessee, USA. After blood collection by leukapheresis, PBMCs were isolated using Ficoll-Histopaque density gradient centrifugation and then cryopreserved in the vapor phase of liquid nitrogen. Analytical flow cytometry was used to check the purity and quantity of every magnetically sorted T cell population. Genomic DNA was isolated from every sorted fraction and measured by UV absorbance on a Nanodrop 2000c. The sample is drawn from a study of shared clonotypes between healthy human individuals (TCRdb year 2020). Study-wide context: The cohort comprised a couple of women and a few men aged 18 to 49 years. Libraries were prepared and TCR repertoires were sequenced by different laboratories using diverse techniques, in order to increase sequencing depth and limit assay-specific biases. To estimate repertoire size and how much clonotype sharing occurs between individuals, the study deeply sequenced the blood TCR repertoires of about five healthy adults. Leukapheresis yielded between about 0.8 and 9.5 billion PBMCs per donor. For each donor, three plates each were used for CD4 naive and CD4 memory, two plates were used for CD8 naive, and one plate was used for CD8 memory. Overall results and qualifications from the work: Based on pairwise subsampling, the degree of clonotype sharing among donors was expected to be affected by sequencing depth. Higher generation probabilities were observed for clonotypes shared by all four sorted-subset donors than for non-shared clonotypes. When several donors were compared, the shared fraction of clonotypes was around 5% for naive CD4, roughly 3.3% for naive CD8, 2% to 2.5% for memory CD4, and approximately 0.4% for memory CD8. Because the study included only a small number of donors, the genetic and exposure-history diversity represented was limited. Only blood was sampled, and tissue TCR repertoires likely differ from those in blood. Larger estimated clonotype richness was generally found for naive subsets than for memory subsets. Even with the large sequencing depth, rarefaction of the sorted-subset datasets indicated that sequencing was incomplete.

Sequenced input: naive CD8+ T cells sorted from blood. According to the study, the label for this sample's cell subset or site signals: CD45RA+CCR7+. This receptor was obtained from a man between 18 and 29 years old in good health.

For the CDR3, the sequence is CASMVRDSNQPQHF. The nucleotides are TGTGCCAGTATGGTCAGGGACAGCAATCAGCCCCAGCATTTT. This chain is built from TRBV19 and TRBJ1-5, and perhaps TRBD1 as D gene, on 5 matching bases. The CDR3 spans 14 residues, from the cysteine through the phenylalanine. Only CDR3 DNA is held: 42 bases, read in frame from base 1. V is reduced by 7 bases and J by 1 base, leaving a spacing of 11 bases between them. The germline V gene (reference sequence) supplies CDR1 LNHDA and CDR2 SQIVND. The entire variable domain, with the stretches around the CDR3 drawn from the reference TRBV19 and TRBJ1-5 proteins, is DGGITQSPKYLFRKEGQNVTLSCEQNLNHDAMYWYRQDPGQGLRLIYYSQIVNDFQKGDIAEGYSVSREKKESFPLTVTSAQKNPTAFYLCASMVRDSNQPQHFGDGTRLSIL.